The 12 T cell receptor beta chains below come from one sample, sequenced in a study of identical twins. TCRdb recomputed calls from the 5' RACE reads with MiXCR, one row per CDR3 protein. The data contain approximately 410,000 distinct CDR3 sequences, roughly 20% of them singletons. Sequenced material: naive T cells sorted from blood. The receptor set was obtained from a man aged 45-65 years in good health.

This clonotype was counted many times. V gene TRBV6-1 combines with J gene TRBJ1-6, with 8 bases matching TRBD1. CDR1 MNHNS and CDR2 SASEGT come from the germline V gene. Losses at the gene ends were 6 bases for V and 0 bases for J; bases not matched to a gene: 4. The CDR3 consists of 16 residues. Written as DNA, the CDR3 is TGTGCCAGCAGAAACAGGGGGAGCTCCTATAATTCACCCCTCCACTTT. This codes for CASRNRGSSYNSPLHF.

This clonotype was recorded many times. The genes are TRBV5-5 and TRBJ2-3, with 9 positions matching TRBD1. The germline V gene has CDR1 SGHKS and CDR2 YYEKEE (reference sequence). Unmatched junction bases numbered 1, after V lost 3 bases and J lost 2 bases. This CDR3 contains 14 residues. CDR3 DNA: TGTGCCAGCAGCTGGACAGGGGCCACAGATACGCAGTATTTT. This sequence encodes CASSWTGATDTQYF. The full variable domain, with the rest looked up from reference TRBV5-5 and TRBJ2-3, is DAGVTQSPTHLIKTRGQQVTLRCSPISGHKSVSWYQQVLGQGPQFIFQYYEKEERGRGNFPDRFSARQFPNYSSELNVNALLLGDSALYLCASSWTGATDTQYFGPGTRLTVL.

This rearrangement joins TRBV29-1 to TRBJ1-2, with TRBD1 identical over 8 bases. Germline V lookup: CDR1 SQVTM, CDR2 ANQGSEA. The CDR3 totals 11 residues. The junction had 6 bases not matched to a gene; V was cut back by 4 bases and J by 11 bases. The CDR3 loop reads CSVGFRQGYTF. The DNA of the CDR3 is TGCAGCGTTGGCTTTCGACAGGGGTACACCTTC.

Notes on this clonotype: A much larger clone is a single base away; this may be a read error. The rearrangement joins TRBV12-3 or TRBV12-4 to TRBJ1-1, with unresolved D. V shed 2 bases and J shed 4 bases, with 5 bases lying between them. The CDR3 is made up of 12 amino acids. CDR3 in DNA: TGTGCCAGCAGTTTATCCTCCACTGAAGCTTTCTTT. Residues: CASSLSSTEAFF.

The chain employs TRBV20-1 and TRBJ2-3, with 9 bases matching TRBD2. V dropped 0 bases and J dropped 4; count of bases not matched to a gene: 8. Germline CDR1 reads DFQATT; CDR2 reads SNEGSKA (reference sequence). There are 16 residues in the CDR3. The CDR3 here is CSARDSGGGGADTQYF. CDR3 sequence (DNA): TGCAGTGCTAGAGATAGCGGGGGCGGGGGGGCAGATACGCAGTATTTT.

This clonotype has at least ten counts. The genes are TRBV2 and TRBJ2-2, with D possibly being TRBD2 (6 bases). The CDR3 totals 13 residues. Trimming removed 7 bases at V and 4 bases at J, with 10 bases between. CDR1 is SNHLY and CDR2 is FYNNEI in the germline V gene. CDR3 DNA: TGTGCCAGCACCGACGGGGGCACCGGGGAGCTGTTTTTT. Its translation: CASTDGGTGELFF.

In this sample, this clonotype turned up many times. The chain employs TRBV5-1 and TRBJ2-7; weak D call: TRBD2 (6 bases). CDR1 SGHRS and CDR2 YFSETQ come from the germline V gene. The CDR3 covers 14 residues. V was cut by 3 bases and J by 0 bases, with 10 bases left in between. The CDR3 DNA sequence: TGCGCCAGCAGCTACCGGGAGAGCTCCTACGAGCAGTACTTC. Protein sequence: CASSYRESSYEQYF.

There are a few counts of this clonotype. J is TRBJ2-1 and V is TRBV6-1; 15 nucleotides match TRBD2. With V trimmed by 6 bases and J by 3 bases, 9 bases remained unmatched. Germline V gene data show CDR1 as MNHNS and CDR2 as SASEGT. This CDR3 contains 18 residues. The CDR3 sequence: CASSPGLAGGPLYNEQFF. CDR3 sequence (DNA): TGTGCCAGCAGCCCCGGACTAGCGGGAGGGCCACTCTACAATGAGCAGTTCTTC.

The rearrangement uses TRBV10-3 and TRBJ2-2, with D maybe TRBD1 (6 bases). Trimming removed 6 bases at V and 4 bases at J, with 15 bases between. Looked up from germline, CDR1 is ENHRY and CDR2 is SYGVKD. The CDR3 runs 15 residues. The CDR3 here is CAIRSSGESTGELFF. CDR3 nucleotides: TGTGCCATCAGATCCTCAGGGGAGAGCACCGGGGAGCTGTTTTTT.

This clonotype was observed a few times. This chain uses TRBV9 with TRBJ2-3; D gene uncertain. The CDR3 has 14 amino acids. Per the germline V gene, CDR1 is SGDLS and CDR2 is YYNGEE. V lost 6 bases and J 8 bases, leaving 19 bases between the germline ends. CDR3 protein: CASTPTREPGTQYF. CDR3 DNA: TGTGCCAGCACTCCTACCAGAGAGCCGGGTACGCAGTATTTT.

This clonotype was seen ten or more times. This chain joins TRBV9 and TRBJ2-1; D gene uncertain. Germline V lookup: CDR1 SGDLS, CDR2 YYNGEE. This CDR3 is built from 16 residues. V was clipped by 0 bases and J by 4 bases, with 14 bases between them. This CDR3 reads CASSVGRRSGYNEQFF. CDR3 sequence (DNA): TGTGCCAGCAGCGTAGGAAGACGCTCGGGTTACAATGAGCAGTTCTTC.

This clonotype was recorded a few times. The V gene is TRBV20-1, the J gene TRBJ2-7, with TRBD2 identical over 8 bases. V trimming: 3 bases; J trimming: 0 bases; junction bases outside the gene matches: 7. CDR3 size: 15 residues. The germline V gene has CDR1 DFQATT and CDR2 SNEGSKA (reference sequence). CDR3 amino acids: CSASRSGVPSYEQYF. Here the CDR3 DNA reads TGCAGTGCTAGCCGTAGCGGGGTCCCCTCCTACGAGCAGTACTTC.